Listed here are 31 T cell receptor beta chains from one sample, sequenced in a study of T cells in Graves' hyperthyroidism and ophthalmopathy. What was amplified from RNA transcripts were TCR beta CDR3 regions. The TCR CDR3 was amplified in a first-round RT-PCR using the HTBI primer set. TCRdb processed the multiplex PCR reads anew with MiXCR; each CDR3 protein has one entry. The sample has under 400,000 distinct CDR3 sequences, 18% seen once; the top ten hold about 53%. The sequencing sample was made of blood. The receptor set was obtained from a woman aged 45-65 years with Graves' hyperthyroidism.

The V call is TRBV6-2 or TRBV6-3, the J call TRBJ2-5; D might be TRBD2 (6 bases). Trimming shortened V by 7 bases and J by 5 bases, and 23 bases separated the two germline ends. Germline-derived CDR1 and CDR2 are MNHEY and SVGEGT. The CDR3 has 16 amino acids. The CDR3 loop is CASNRRGRPGGETQYF. CDR3 nucleotides: TGTGCCAGCAATCGGCGGGGTAGACCTGGCGGGGAGACCCAGTACTTC.

The gene calls are TRBV7-8 and TRBJ1-2; weak D call: TRBD1 (6 bases). Trimming cost V 3 bases and J 5 bases, with 16 bases left between them. Germline V CDR1 and CDR2: SGHVS, FQNEAQ. The CDR3 consists of 15 residues. CDR3 nucleotide sequence: TGTGCCAGCAGCTTCTTACGACAGGCCCCTTATGGCTACACCTTC. The encoded protein is CASSFLRQAPYGYTF.

Of note for this clonotype: A read error may be the cause here, since a much bigger clone is one base away. The chain links TRBV28 to TRBJ1-1; D gene unclear. The CDR3 contains 15 residues. Germline V gene sequence: CDR1 MDHEN, CDR2 SYDVKM. CDR3 region: CASSRFSPPNTEDFF. The CDR3 bases are TGTGCCAGCAGCCGATTCTCCCCGCCGAACACTGAAGATTTCTTT.

The V call is TRBV7-2, the J call TRBJ2-3; TRBD1 is a possible D gene (7 bases). The germline V gene encodes CDR1 SGHTA and CDR2 FQGNSA. V gave up 7 bases and J gave up 0 bases, with 14 bases separating them. The CDR3 is made up of 15 amino acids. In DNA, the CDR3 is TGTGCCAGCAACGGGCGGGACAGCAGCACAGATACGCAGTATTTT. This sequence encodes CASNGRDSSTDTQYF. Combining the CDR3 with reference TRBV7-2 and TRBJ2-3 gives the whole variable domain GAGVSQSPSNKVTEKGKDVELRCDPISGHTALYWYRQSLGQGLEFLIYFQGNSAPDKSGLPSDRFSAERTGGSVSTLTIQRTQQEDSAVYLCASNGRDSSTDTQYFGPGTRLTVL.

This clonotype was seen repeatedly, ten times or more. This sequence joins TRBV2 and TRBJ2-7; no firm D call. The germline V gene has CDR1 SNHLY and CDR2 FYNNEI. The CDR3 is made up of 13 amino acids. Trimming stripped 3 bases from V and 3 bases from J, with 9 bases between. In DNA, the CDR3 is TGTGCCAGCAGTGATTTTGGTAACTACGAGCAGTACGTC. It yields the protein CASSDFGNYEQYV.

The V and J genes are TRBV3-1 and TRBJ2-1; a possible D gene is TRBD2 (7 bases). Germline V gives CDR1 LGHDT, CDR2 YNNKEL (reference sequence). The CDR3 is made up of 19 amino acids. V was clipped by 1 base and J by 7 bases, with 26 bases between them. Here the CDR3 reads CASSQVGLWGGAPLNEQFF. The DNA of the CDR3 is TGTGCCAGCAGCCAAGTAGGGTTGTGGGGGGGGGCCCCGTTGAATGAGCAGTTCTTC.

This clonotype was counted at least ten times. The V and J genes are TRBV30 and TRBJ2-2; no clear D. The ends were cut back, 4 bases at V and 0 bases at J, with 9 bases in the middle. This CDR3 comprises 14 residues. CDR1 is GTSNPN and CDR2 is SVGIG in the germline V gene (reference sequence). The CDR3 DNA reads as TGTGCCTGGATTATGAATACGAACACCGGGGAGCTGTTTTTT. This codes for CAWIMNTNTGELFF.

This clonotype was seen ten or more times. This chain links TRBV12-3 or TRBV12-4 with TRBJ1-2, with D maybe TRBD1 (5 bases). The CDR3 totals 14 residues. V shed 8 bases and J shed 0 bases, with 13 bases lying between them. For the CDR3, the DNA is TGTGCCAGCGGGTCGACAGTAGCTAACTATGGCTACACCTTC. It translates to CASGSTVANYGYTF.

This clonotype was recorded many times. The chain has TRBV28 and TRBJ2-7, with D unresolved. The V end lost 6 bases, the J end lost 4 bases, and 13 bases lay between the germline ends. In germline, CDR1 is MDHEN, CDR2 SYDVKM. This CDR3 has 13 residues. CDR3 residues: CASRKTAIYEQYF. As DNA, the CDR3 is TGTGCCAGCAGAAAGACTGCGATTTACGAGCAGTACTTC.

The chain couples TRBV6-1 to TRBJ1-2; the match to TRBD1 covers 8 bases. Trimming took 1 base from V and 4 from J; bases not matched to a gene: 2. This CDR3 is 14 amino acids long. Per germline, CDR1 MNHNS and CDR2 SASEGT. The CDR3 region has the DNA TGTGCCAGCAGTGAAGGGGACAGGCTCTATGGCTACACCTTC. This codes for CASSEGDRLYGYTF.

This clonotype was seen ten or more times. The chain recombines TRBV12-3 or TRBV12-4 with TRBJ2-1; weak D call: TRBD2 (5 bases). Trimming stripped 7 bases from V and 2 bases from J, with 9 bases between. This CDR3 region has 13 residues. The CDR3 DNA reads TGTGCCAGCACCTCGGGGACCTACAATGAGCAGTTCTTC. Its translation is CASTSGTYNEQFF.

This clonotype has a count of ten or more. The chain uses TRBV3-1 and TRBJ1-3; D is unclear. Germline-derived CDR1 and CDR2 are LGHDT and YNNKEL (reference sequence). CDR3 length: 14 residues. Between the trimmed V and J ends, which lost 5 bases and 0 bases, there was a span of 8 bases. The CDR3 spells CASSLRSSGNTIYF. CDR3 bases: TGTGCCAGCAGCTTACGGAGCTCTGGAAACACCATATATTTT.

This clonotype was seen only a few times. CDR3 sequence (DNA): TGTGCCAGCAGTTTGGGTCAGGGACTTCAGCCCCAGCATTTT. Encoded protein: CASSLGQGLQPQHF. The chain has TRBV27 and TRBJ1-5, with D perhaps TRBD1 (5 bases). The ends were cut back, 3 bases at V and 6 bases at J, with 12 bases in the middle. Germline V lookup: CDR1 MNHEY, CDR2 SMNVEV (reference sequence). CDR3 length equals 14 residues.

J is TRBJ1-1 and V is TRBV19; tentative D call: TRBD1 (5 bases). This CDR3 comprises 14 residues. Trimming took 7 bases from V and 3 from J, leaving 15 bases between them. CDR1 and CDR2 from the germline V gene are LNHDA and SQIVND (reference sequence). CDR3 bases: TGTGCCAGTACCCCGTCAGGGTCCCACACTGAAGCTTTCTTT. As protein: CASTPSGSHTEAFF.

This clonotype came up many times. V usage is TRBV28 and J usage is TRBJ2-7; TRBD1 aligns across 7 bases. The germline V gene encodes CDR1 MDHEN and CDR2 SYDVKM. CDR3 length equals 13 residues. V gave up 7 bases and J gave up 3 bases; unmatched junction bases: 6. The CDR3 nucleotides read TGTGCCAGCACCGCGGACAGGTTCTACGAGCAGTACTTC. Translated, it gives CASTADRFYEQYF.

This clonotype was detected many times. V is TRBV28 and J is TRBJ1-2, with D uncertain. CDR1 is MDHEN and CDR2 is SYDVKM in the germline V gene. V lost 2 bases, J lost 2 bases, and 12 bases lay in between. The CDR3 covers 15 residues. The CDR3 region is CASSLDLWGNYGYTF. CDR3 nucleotides: TGTGCCAGCAGTTTAGACCTGTGGGGAAACTATGGCTACACCTTC.

The chain carries TRBV7-6 and TRBJ2-7, with a weak D call TRBD2 (7 bases). V lost 0 bases and J lost 5, with 17 bases in between. The CDR3 has 16 amino acids. Germline-derived CDR1 and CDR2 are SGHVS and FNYEAQ. The CDR3 loop is CASSLASGTGGHEQYF. DNA of the CDR3: TGTGCCAGCAGCTTAGCTTCCGGGACGGGGGGCCACGAGCAGTACTTC. The full variable domain, completed using reference TRBV7-6 and TRBJ2-7, is GAGVSQSPRYKVTKRGQDVALRCDPISGHVSLYWYRQALGQGPEFLTYFNYEAQQDKSGLPNDRFSAERPEGSISTLTIQRTEQRDSAMYRCASSLASGTGGHEQYFGPGTRLTVT.

This clonotype was observed a handful of times. The chain employs TRBV20-1 and TRBJ1-5; 7 nucleotides match TRBD1. The trim removed 7 bases at V and 2 bases at J, leaving 8 bases unmatched. CDR3 size: 14 residues. Germline V gene sequence: CDR1 DFQATT, CDR2 SNEGSKA (reference sequence). The CDR3 nucleotides are TGCAGTGGCCGACAGGGCGGGGGCAATCAGCCCCAGCATTTT. This sequence encodes CSGRQGGGNQPQHF.

This rearrangement joins TRBV9 to TRBJ1-3; D ambiguous. This CDR3 is 13 amino acids long. Between the trimmed V and J ends, which lost 4 bases and 6 bases, there was a span of 11 bases. Germline CDR1 is SGDLS and CDR2 is YYNGEE. The CDR3: CASSHPQENTIYF. CDR3 nucleotide sequence: TGTGCCAGCAGCCACCCTCAGGAAAACACCATATATTTT.

There are a few counts of this clonotype. The rearrangement links TRBV19 to TRBJ2-5; D possibly matches TRBD1 or TRBD2 (5 bases each). Trimming cost V 3 bases and J 3 bases, with 8 bases left between them. CDR1 and CDR2 (germline): LNHDA, SQIVND (reference sequence). The CDR3 has 13 amino acids. The CDR3 region has the DNA TGTGCCAGTAGTATGGGACGAGAAGAGACCCAGTACTTC. It encodes CASSMGREETQYF.

The chain couples TRBV20-1 to TRBJ2-5; 10 nucleotides align to TRBD2. In germline, CDR1 is DFQATT, CDR2 SNEGSKA (reference sequence). CDR3 length: 15 amino acids. Unmatched junction bases numbered 8, after V lost 0 bases and J lost 7 bases. In DNA, the CDR3 is TGCAGTGCTAGAGATAGGGGGACTAGCGAGGTGACCCAGTACTTC. Translation: CSARDRGTSEVTQYF.

This clonotype was picked up a small number of times. The chain couples TRBV29-1 to TRBJ2-7; the match to TRBD2 covers 15 bases. V gave up 7 bases and J gave up 7 bases; unmatched junction bases: 8. The CDR3 runs to 14 residues. Germline V gives CDR1 SQVTM, CDR2 ANQGSEA. CDR3 amino acids: CSGAGLAGGGEQYF. CDR3 DNA: TGCAGCGGAGCGGGACTAGCGGGAGGTGGGGAGCAGTACTTC.

Ten or more counts support this clonotype. The V call is TRBV2, the J call TRBJ2-3; 10 nucleotides agree with TRBD2. V shed 5 bases, J shed 6 bases, and the junction held 8 bases outside the gene matches. Germline V gene sequence: CDR1 SNHLY, CDR2 FYNNEI. This CDR3 has 15 residues. The CDR3: CASSQLAGTGDTQYF. In nucleotides, the CDR3 is TGTGCCAGCAGTCAACTAGCGGGAACGGGGGATACGCAGTATTTT.

There are many counts of this clonotype. J is TRBJ2-3 and V is TRBV30, with D perhaps matching TRBD2 (7 bases). V lost 1 base, J lost 2 bases, and 13 bases lay in between. Germline V gene sequence: CDR1 GTSNPN, CDR2 SVGIG (reference sequence). This CDR3 has 15 amino acids. The CDR3 is CAWSGLGGLTDTQYF. The CDR3 DNA reads as TGTGCCTGGAGTGGACTGGGGGGGCTCACAGATACGCAGTATTTT.

This clonotype was detected ten times or more. The chain uses TRBV9 and TRBJ2-7, with a tentative D call TRBD1 (5 bases). The germline gives CDR1 SGDLS, CDR2 YYNGEE. V lost 0 bases and J lost 4, with 8 bases in between. The CDR3 length is 13 residues. The CDR3 region is CASSVDQGYEQYF. Written as DNA, the CDR3 is TGTGCCAGCAGCGTAGATCAGGGATACGAGCAGTACTTC.

This clonotype was observed at least ten times. The chain has TRBV18 and TRBJ1-6, with unresolved D. The germline V gene has CDR1 KGHSH and CDR2 LQKENI. The V end was cut by 5 bases, the J end by 8 bases, with 10 bases between. There are 13 residues in the CDR3. The DNA for the CDR3 is TGTGCCAGCTCAACCGCTGGGGATTCACCCCTCCACTTT. Its protein product is CASSTAGDSPLHF.

Worth noting for this clonotype: A much larger clone differs by one base, so this may be a read error. The J gene is TRBJ2-3, the V gene TRBV7-3; 11 bases match TRBD2. CDR1 SGHTA and CDR2 FQGTGA come from the germline V gene. The CDR3 is 15 residues long. The CDR3 here is CAGSPGLAGGNTQYF. Here the CDR3 DNA reads TGTGCCGGCAGCCCAGGGCTAGCGGGAGGAAATACGCAGTATTTT.

Many counts were recorded for this clonotype. This rearrangement joins TRBV18 to TRBJ2-7; D remains ambiguous. This CDR3 has 12 residues. Trimming stripped 6 bases from V and 1 base from J, with 7 bases between. Germline CDR1 reads KGHSH; CDR2 reads LQKENI. The CDR3 coding sequence is TGTGCCAGCTCGCCGACTTCCTACGAGCAGTACTTC. This gives the protein CASSPTSYEQYF. Together with reference TRBV18 and TRBJ2-7, the CDR3 gives the full variable domain: NAGVMQNPRHLVRRRGQEARLRCSPMKGHSHVYWYRQLPEEGLKFMVYLQKENIIDESGMPKERFSAEFPKEGPSILRIQQVVRGDSAAYFCASSPTSYEQYFGPGTRLTVT.

The V call is TRBV6-1, the J call TRBJ1-4; the D gene is possibly TRBD1 (6 bases). V lost 2 bases, J lost 2 bases, and 9 bases lay in between. CDR1 and CDR2 from the germline V gene are MNHNS and SASEGT. CDR3 length: 15 amino acids. CDR3 sequence (DNA): TGTGCCAGCAGTGAATATGGGGGCACTAATGAAAAACTGTTTTTT. Its translation: CASSEYGGTNEKLFF.

The table lists this clonotype with many counts. V gene TRBV3-1 combines with J gene TRBJ2-7, with 9 bases that match TRBD2. J lost 2 bases, V lost 4 bases, and 6 bases had no gene match. CDR1 LGHDT and CDR2 YNNKEL come from the germline V gene (reference sequence). The CDR3 extends over 15 amino acids. This chain's CDR3 is CASSPGAGGTYEQYF. The DNA of the CDR3 is TGTGCCAGCAGCCCAGGAGCGGGAGGTACCTACGAGCAGTACTTC.

The chain links TRBV18 to TRBJ2-1; D remains ambiguous. The CDR3 consists of 14 residues. Trimming removed 3 bases at V and 6 bases at J, with 12 bases between. Germline CDR1 is KGHSH and CDR2 is LQKENI. The CDR3 region is CASSPPTRSNEQFF. The CDR3 coding sequence is TGTGCCAGCTCACCCCCGACCCGGAGCAATGAGCAGTTCTTC.